This T cell receptor (beta chain) was captured by sequencing in a study of cytomegalovirus exposure and HLA in healthy donors. Study results and caveats: A cluster of highly shared sequence variants was likely a sequencing artifact. Excluded: some indistinguishable V segments such as TRBV6-2 and TRBV6-3. In vitro, a few CMV-associated chains proved specific for CMV antigens.

The CDR3 extends over 16 amino acids. The ends lost 0 bases at V and 4 bases at J; junction bases unmatched: 7. Looked up from germline, CDR1 is SGDLS and CDR2 is YYNGEE. The PCR employed 60 Vbeta primers together with 13 Jbeta primers. Authors' analysis steps: Around 11 million shared chains were among about 80 million unique TCR beta chains counted in a later analysis. TCRdb keeps only in-frame clones here, not all; method: immunoSEQ multiplex PCR. V and J calls and clone size are given by that table; D and trimming were obtained from the DNA. The sample has 65,000 to 80,000 clones, around 70% seen once. For this clone: Its specificity is unknown.

This receptor was taken from a man in his forties in good health and CMV-seropositive. Sequencing was performed on PBMCs. The J gene is TRBJ2-7, the V gene TRBV9; 10 positions agree with TRBD2. CDR3 coding DNA: TGTGCCAGCAGCGTAGAAAGCGGGGGGGCCTTATACGAGCAGTACTTC. Translating it yields CASSVESGGALYEQYF.